The 30 T cell receptor beta chains below come from one sample, sequenced in a study of T cell responses to AZD1222 COVID-19 vaccine. TCRdb keeps only in-frame clones here, not all; method: immunoSEQ multiplex PCR. The sample has some 150,000 clones, around 90% seen once. This sample comprised peripheral blood, obtained 28 days after the second AZD1222 dose. Every receptor here comes from an adult who received the AZD1222 COVID-19 vaccine.

The V gene is TRBV14, the J gene TRBJ1-6, with D unclear. Trimming shortened V by 0 bases and J by 10 bases, and 19 bases separated the two germline ends. Germline CDR1 is SGHDN and CDR2 is FVKESK. This CDR3 has 17 residues. CDR3 in DNA: TGTGCCAGCAGCCAAGATTGGTCGTCCAGGTGGGAATCACCCCTCCACTTT. It codes for CASSQDWSSRWESPLHF.

V is TRBV6-5 and J is TRBJ2-7; 9 positions agree with TRBD1. Losses at the gene ends were 4 bases for V and 6 bases for J; bases not matched to a gene: 13. The CDR3 is made up of 16 amino acids. Per germline, CDR1 MNHEY and CDR2 SVGAGI. The CDR3 DNA reads as TGTGCCAGCAGTTCCCAGCCGGGACAGGGTTCGGGCGAGCAGTACTTC. Its protein is CASSSQPGQGSGEQYF.

The rearrangement joins TRBV7-3 to TRBJ2-5, with no clear D. Germline lookup yields CDR1 SGHTA and CDR2 FQGTGA. CDR3 length: 13 residues. V lost 1 base to trimming and J lost 5 bases, with 8 bases between them. CDR3 amino acids: CASSLKAGETQYF. DNA of the CDR3: TGTGCCAGCAGCTTAAAGGCCGGGGAGACCCAGTACTTC. The full variable domain, in which reference TRBV7-3 and TRBJ2-5 provide the parts outside the CDR3, is GAGVSQTPSNKVTEKGKYVELRCDPISGHTALYWYRQSLGQGPEFLIYFQGTGAADDSGLPNDRFFAVRPEGSVSTLKIQRTERGDSAVYLCASSLKAGETQYFGPGTRLLVL.

The chain carries TRBV15 and TRBJ1-1; no clear D gene. The V gene's germline CDR1 is LNHNV and CDR2 YYDKDF (reference sequence). Between the trimmed V and J ends, which lost 1 base and 6 bases, there was a span of 9 bases. The CDR3 spans 13 residues. The CDR3 nucleotides read TGTGCCACCAGCAGAGGGGTATTCGCTGAAGCTTTCTTT. It specifies CATSRGVFAEAFF.

The sample holds a few counts of this clone. The chain is built from TRBV4-1 and TRBJ1-5; 7 bases are a match to TRBD1. J was trimmed by 0 bases and V by 1 base; bases with no gene match: 3. The CDR3 is made up of 16 amino acids. Germline V gene lookup returns CDR1 MGHRA and CDR2 YSYEKL. The CDR3 here is CASSQGRGRSNQPQHF. The CDR3 bases are TGCGCCAGCAGCCAAGGGAGGGGGCGTAGCAATCAGCCCCAGCATTTT.

The rearrangement uses TRBV11-2 and TRBJ2-1, with TRBD2 matching 8 bases. The CDR3 loop spans 13 amino acids. Losses at the gene ends were 1 base for V and 9 bases for J; bases not matched to a gene: 2. The germline CDR1 and CDR2 sequences are SGHAT and FQNNGV. CDR3 coding DNA: TGTGCCAGCAGCTTAGGACTAGCGACTGAGCAGTTCTTC. Translated, it gives CASSLGLATEQFF.

The sample holds one count of this clone. The V and J genes are TRBV7-8 and TRBJ2-7, with D unclear. CDR3 size: 15 residues. V lost 0 bases and J 3 bases, leaving 12 bases between the germline ends. Germline CDR1 reads SGHVS; CDR2 reads FQNEAQ. The CDR3: CASSLARLRIYEQYF. The CDR3 region has the DNA TGTGCCAGCAGCTTAGCCAGGTTACGCATCTACGAGCAGTACTTC. Full variable domain (rest looked up from reference TRBV7-8 and TRBJ2-7): GAGVSQSPRYKVAKRGQDVALRCDPISGHVSLFWYQQALGQGPEFLTYFQNEAQLDKSGLPSDRFFAERPEGSVSTLKIQRTQQEDSAVYLCASSLARLRIYEQYFGPGTRLTVT.

V and J are TRBV2 and TRBJ1-3; D is undetermined. V lost 7 bases to trimming and J lost 3 bases, with 16 bases between them. Germline V gene sequence: CDR1 SNHLY, CDR2 FYNNEI. CDR3 length equals 15 residues. The CDR3 is CASMESRADGNTIYF. The CDR3 DNA sequence: TGTGCCAGCATGGAGTCCCGGGCGGATGGAAACACCATATATTTT.

The rearrangement uses TRBV11-2 and TRBJ1-2; D remains ambiguous. The CDR3 is made up of 14 amino acids. Looked up from germline, CDR1 is SGHAT and CDR2 is FQNNGV. V dropped 1 base and J dropped 6 bases, with 12 bases sitting between them. The CDR3 nucleotides read TGTGCCAGCAGCTTAGGCGGCGGGATCGATGGCTACACCTTC. As protein: CASSLGGGIDGYTF.

The chain recombines TRBV7-9 with TRBJ1-4, with a possible D match to TRBD1 (6 bases). The germline V gene encodes CDR1 SEHNR and CDR2 FQNEAQ (reference sequence). CDR3 length: 17 amino acids. V was pared by 4 bases and J by 0 bases, with 15 bases between. This CDR3 is CASSSGRSGATNEKLFF. The DNA for the CDR3 is TGTGCCAGCAGCTCAGGAAGGTCAGGGGCAACTAATGAAAAACTGTTTTTT.

The chain joins TRBV2 to TRBJ2-2; D is unresolved. Germline V gene sequence: CDR1 SNHLY, CDR2 FYNNEI. V lost 2 bases to trimming and J lost 6 bases, with 10 bases between them. CDR3 length: 14 amino acids. This chain's CDR3 is CASSETQPPGELFF. DNA of the CDR3: TGTGCCAGCAGTGAAACACAGCCCCCCGGGGAGCTGTTTTTT. Looking up the rest from reference TRBV2 and TRBJ2-2 gives the full variable domain: EPEVTQTPSHQVTQMGQEVILRCVPISNHLYFYWYRQILGQKVEFLVSFYNNEISEKSEIFDDQFSVERPDGSNFTLKIRSTKLEDSAMYFCASSETQPPGELFFGEGSRLTVL.

This chain uses TRBV6-6 with TRBJ2-7; no firm D call. The CDR3 length is 14 residues. Germline V gene data show CDR1 as MNHNY and CDR2 as SVGAGI (reference sequence). Trimming removed 2 bases from V and 3 bases from J, with 11 bases in between. The CDR3 DNA reads as TGTGCCAGCAGTTACAGAACGCGCGGCTACGAGCAGTACTTC. Protein product: CASSYRTRGYEQYF.

This clone was counted once. The V call is TRBV9, the J call TRBJ2-1, with 14 bases aligning to TRBD2. With 1 base clipped from V and 7 bases from J, the junction kept 4 bases outside the gene matches. The CDR3 runs 16 residues. CDR1 is SGDLS, CDR2 YYNGEE, per germline. The CDR3 bases are TGTGCCAGCAGCGTACTTGGGACTAGCGGGAGAAATGAGCAGTTCTTC. Translating gives CASSVLGTSGRNEQFF.

Only one count was recorded for this clone. This chain joins TRBV5-1 and TRBJ2-4, with D possibly being TRBD1 (6 bases). Trimming removed 0 bases at V and 1 base at J, with 20 bases between. There are 19 residues in the CDR3. Germline values: CDR1 SGHRS, CDR2 YFSETQ. DNA of the CDR3: TGCGCCAGCAGCTTGGCCGAGAATACAGGGCAGTTCGCCAAAAACATTCAGTACTTC. As protein: CASSLAENTGQFAKNIQYF. The full variable domain, its missing parts supplied by reference TRBV5-1 and TRBJ2-4, is KAGVTQTPRYLIKTRGQQVTLSCSPISGHRSVSWYQQTPGQGLQFLFEYFSETQRNKGNFPGRFSGRQFSNSRSEMNVSTLELGDSALYLCASSLAENTGQFAKNIQYFGAGTRLSVL.

The chain joins TRBV9 to TRBJ2-2; D gene unclear. This CDR3 region has 15 residues. The V end was cut by 2 bases, the J end by 4 bases, with 12 bases between. The germline CDR1 and CDR2 sequences are SGDLS and YYNGEE. This chain's CDR3 is CASSVDLKGTGELFF. The CDR3 nucleotides read TGTGCCAGCAGCGTCGATCTAAAGGGCACCGGGGAGCTGTTTTTT.

V is TRBV28 and J is TRBJ1-5, with 7 nucleotides matching TRBD1. The ends lost 1 base at V and 6 bases at J; junction bases unmatched: 12. The CDR3 is 17 amino acids. Germline-derived CDR1 and CDR2 are MDHEN and SYDVKM. The CDR3: CASSLLGQLGTRQPQHF. The CDR3, as DNA: TGTGCCAGCAGTTTATTGGGACAGTTAGGGACACGTCAGCCCCAGCATTTT.

The rearrangement joins TRBV21-1 to TRBJ1-3; TRBD1, the table's D call, lacks a check against the DNA. TRBV21-1 counts as a pseudogene. This CDR3 is 15 amino acids long. This CDR3 is CASSKITGSGNTIYF. CDR3 nucleotide sequence: TGTGCCAGCAGCAAAATTACAGGCTCTGGAAACACCATATATTTT.

The chain couples TRBV6-1 to TRBJ2-5; maybe TRBD2 (6 bases). V was pared by 1 base and J by 5 bases, with 20 bases between. The CDR3 runs 17 residues. Germline CDR1 MNHNS, CDR2 SASEGT. CDR3 DNA: TGTGCCAGCAGTGAAGACCCCGGGAGTTGGTTTACGGAGACCCAGTACTTC. It yields the protein CASSEDPGSWFTETQYF.

The gene calls are TRBV19 and TRBJ1-3; D gene unclear. Germline V gene sequence: CDR1 LNHDA, CDR2 SQIVND (reference sequence). Trimming removed 10 bases at V and 2 bases at J, with 15 bases between. CDR3 size: 14 residues. This CDR3 reads CATLTRAPGNTIYF. The CDR3 nucleotides are TGTGCCACTCTCACAAGGGCCCCTGGAAACACCATATATTTT.

The rearrangement uses TRBV6-5 and TRBJ1-1, with D possibly TRBD1 on 5 matching bases. The CDR3 length is 12 residues. Trimming took off 0 bases at V and 11 bases at J, with 10 bases between the two ends. The germline gives CDR1 MNHEY, CDR2 SVGAGI. This CDR3 is CASSYSTGAAFF. The CDR3 DNA follows: TGTGCCAGCAGTTACTCGACCGGGGCGGCTTTCTTT.

This rearrangement joins TRBV9 to TRBJ1-5; a possible D gene is TRBD1 (5 bases). The CDR3 has 14 residues. Germline V gene sequence: CDR1 SGDLS, CDR2 YYNGEE. Trimming shortened V by 3 bases and J by 3 bases, and 10 bases separated the two germline ends. The CDR3 nucleotides are TGTGCCAGCAGCGCAGGGTTGACCAATCAGCCCCAGCATTTT. Translation: CASSAGLTNQPQHF.

The chain has TRBV5-1 and TRBJ2-5; perhaps TRBD1 as D (5 bases). CDR3 length: 17 residues. In germline, CDR1 is SGHRS, CDR2 YFSETQ. The V end lost 1 base, the J end lost 4 bases, and 20 bases lay between the germline ends. The CDR3 DNA is TGCGCCAGCAGCTTGCAGGGCAAATCAGGACGGTCAGAGACCCAGTACTTC. As protein: CASSLQGKSGRSETQYF.

The chain couples TRBV4-2 to TRBJ2-1; 12 nucleotides match TRBD2. The CDR3 has 16 residues. Germline V lookup: CDR1 LGHNA, CDR2 YNFKEQ. V was pared by 3 bases and J by 8 bases, with 8 bases of the junction left unmatched. The CDR3 DNA follows: TGTGCCAGCAGCCATGGGCTAGCGGGAGGGGAGGATGAGCAGTTCTTC. It yields the protein CASSHGLAGGEDEQFF.

V and J are TRBV12-3 or TRBV12-4 and TRBJ1-4; the match to TRBD1 covers 9 bases. The CDR3 totals 13 residues. The trim removed 10 bases at V and 8 bases at J, leaving 8 bases unmatched. In DNA, the CDR3 is TGTGCCACCCGGACAGGGGCAATCGAAAAACTGTTTTTT. Amino acids: CATRTGAIEKLFF.

The gene calls are TRBV28 and TRBJ1-1; D unresolved. The CDR3 spans 13 residues. Germline lookup yields CDR1 MDHEN and CDR2 SYDVKM. Trimming removed 6 bases at V and 0 bases at J, with 8 bases between. The CDR3 is CASRSRLNTEAFF. The CDR3 nucleotides read TGTGCCAGCAGGAGCAGACTGAACACTGAAGCTTTCTTT.

The chain recombines TRBV11-3 with TRBJ2-1; 13 nucleotides line up with TRBD2. This CDR3 contains 15 residues. Germline CDR1 SGHNT, CDR2 YENEEA. J gave up 8 bases and V 5 bases, and 6 bases lay outside the gene matches. CDR3 sequence (DNA): TGTGCCAGCAGCCCAGGGACTAGCGGGGCCGATGAGCAGTTCTTC. Amino acid sequence: CASSPGTSGADEQFF.

The J gene is TRBJ2-2, the V gene TRBV9; 7 nucleotides match TRBD1. With V trimmed by 3 bases and J by 6 bases, 8 bases remained unmatched. CDR1 is SGDLS, CDR2 YYNGEE, per germline. The CDR3 totals 15 residues. The CDR3 DNA reads TGTGCCAGCAGCGACCGCATTACAGGGGCCGGGGAGCTGTTTTTT. Its translation is CASSDRITGAGELFF.

The chain links TRBV5-1 to TRBJ2-1, with 9 bases that match TRBD1. Germline CDR1 SGHRS, CDR2 YFSETQ. The CDR3 loop spans 13 amino acids. Trimming removed 4 bases from V and 8 bases from J; junction bases left unmatched: 4. CDR3 sequence: CASSTRTGDEQFF. CDR3 DNA sequence: TGCGCCAGCAGCACCCGGACAGGGGATGAGCAGTTCTTC.

The chain carries TRBV3-1 (or the pseudogene TRBV3-2) and TRBJ2-3; 7 bases agree with TRBD1. V shed 4 bases and J 0 bases; nucleotides not matched to a gene: 4. This CDR3 has 15 amino acids. Looked up from germline, CDR1 is LGHDT and CDR2 is YNNKEL (reference sequence). The CDR3 DNA follows: TGTGCCAGCAGCCCACCGGGACAGAGCACAGATACGCAGTATTTT. This gives the protein CASSPPGQSTDTQYF.

The chain is built from TRBV7-9 and TRBJ1-2; 7 bases agree with TRBD1. Germline V gives CDR1 SEHNR, CDR2 FQNEAQ (reference sequence). The V segment lost 1 base and the J segment 4 bases; nucleotides outside the gene matches: 3. The CDR3 sequence is 14 residues long. The CDR3 loop is CASSLGQGGYGYTF. In nucleotides, the CDR3 is TGTGCCAGCAGCTTAGGACAGGGTGGCTATGGCTACACCTTC. The complete variable domain, with remaining parts taken from reference TRBV7-9 and TRBJ1-2, reads DTGVSQNPRHKITKRGQNVTFRCDPISEHNRLYWYRQTLGQGPEFLTYFQNEAQLEKSRLLSDRFSAERPKGSFSTLEIQRTEQGDSAMYLCASSLGQGGYGYTFGSGTRLTVV.